Below, 13 T cell receptor beta chains from the same sample are listed, as sequenced in a study of control samples from healthy donors and cancer patients. TCRdb's table, derived via immunoSEQ multiplex PCR, lists solely in-frame clones and lacks some. The sample lists approximately 110,000 clones; about 89% were seen once. Sequenced material: blood. The receptor source for this set is a woman under 30 in good health.

This sequence joins TRBV28 and TRBJ2-6; D uncertain. CDR3 size: 16 residues. CDR1 is MDHEN and CDR2 is SYDVKM in the germline V gene. V lost 2 bases to trimming and J lost 1 base, with 9 bases between them. The CDR3 nucleotides are TGTGCCAGCAGTTTAAAAAGGGCTTCTGGGGCCAACGTCCTGACTTTC. It is translated as CASSLKRASGANVLTF.

The chain combines TRBV7-3 with TRBJ2-3; D may correspond to TRBD1 or TRBD2 (5 bases each). The CDR3 runs to 16 residues. V shed 4 bases and J shed 0 bases, with 14 bases lying between them. CDR1 and CDR2 from the germline V gene are SGHTA and FQGTGA. The CDR3 region has the DNA TGTGCCAGCAGCTACACTGCCCGGGACAGCACAGATACGCAGTATTTT. This gives the protein CASSYTARDSTDTQYF.

The chain employs TRBV7-2 and TRBJ1-6; D is unclear. V was shortened by 11 bases and J by 7 bases, with 12 bases between the two germline ends. The CDR3 is made up of 12 amino acids. Germline V gene data show CDR1 as SGHTA and CDR2 as FQGNSA. CDR3 in amino acids: CAVRALNSPLHF. CDR3 nucleotide sequence: TGTGCCGTGAGGGCCTTGAATTCACCCCTCCACTTT. The complete variable domain, with remaining parts taken from reference TRBV7-2 and TRBJ1-6, reads GAGVSQSPSNKVTEKGKDVELRCDPISGHTALYWYRQSLGQGLEFLIYFQGNSAPDKSGLPSDRFSAERTGGSVSTLTIQRTQQEDSAVYLCAVRALNSPLHFGNGTRLTVT.

This sequence joins TRBV6-4 and TRBJ2-5; D not resolved. The germline gives CDR1 MRHNA, CDR2 SNTAGT. V was cut by 4 bases and J by 2 bases, with 8 bases left in between. The CDR3 runs 13 residues. The CDR3 bases are TGTGCCAGCAGTGCAACGACACAAGAGACCCAGTACTTC. Translation: CASSATTQETQYF.

This chain links TRBV7-9 with TRBJ2-7; D is uncertain. Germline assignment: CDR1 SEHNR and CDR2 FQNEAQ (reference sequence). This CDR3 comprises 12 residues. The V and J ends lost 1 base and 4 bases respectively, with 5 bases between them. The CDR3 region has the DNA TGTGCCAGCAGCTTAGTCGATTACGAGCAGTACTTC. Its translation is CASSLVDYEQYF.

Here the CDR3 reads CASSLLAGLNEKLFF. The CDR3 DNA sequence: TGCGCCAGCAGCTTATTGGCAGGATTAAATGAAAAACTGTTTTTT. V gene TRBV5-1 combines with J gene TRBJ1-4, with D hard to call. Germline V gene lookup returns CDR1 SGHRS and CDR2 YFSETQ. Trimming cost V 2 bases and J 5 bases, with 13 bases left between them. The CDR3 is made up of 15 amino acids.

The CDR3 protein is CASRTGSPRNGYTF. The CDR3 DNA reads TGTGCCAGCAGAACGGGCAGCCCGCGAAATGGCTACACCTTC. This chain joins TRBV5-8 and TRBJ1-2; D remains ambiguous. Germline-derived CDR1 and CDR2 are SGHTS and YDEGEE. The V and J ends lost 5 bases and 6 bases respectively, with 17 bases between them. The CDR3 has 14 residues. Variable domain in full (rest from reference TRBV5-8 and TRBJ1-2): EAGVTQSPTHLIKTRGQQATLRCSPISGHTSVYWYQQALGLGLQFLLWYDEGEERNRGNFPPRFSGRQFPNYSSELNVNALELEDSALYLCASRTGSPRNGYTFGSGTRLTVV.

CDR3 in amino acids: CASSEATGGTEAFF. CDR3 DNA sequence: TGTGCCAGCAGTGAGGCGACAGGGGGCACTGAAGCTTTCTTT. V is TRBV6-6 and J is TRBJ1-1, with 9 bases that match TRBD1. CDR1 and CDR2 from the germline V gene are MNHNY and SVGAGI (reference sequence). V was clipped by 5 bases and J by 4 bases; unmatched bases: 5. The CDR3 totals 14 residues.

The chain is built from TRBV10-3 and TRBJ2-3, with 7 bases that match TRBD2. Germline CDR1 is ENHRY and CDR2 is SYGVKD. The V and J ends lost 0 bases and 1 base, in that order; junction bases with no gene match: 10. This CDR3 is built from 18 residues. This CDR3 is CAISESGGNSPGTDTQYF. The CDR3 DNA reads as TGTGCCATCAGTGAGTCGGGAGGGAACAGTCCGGGCACAGATACGCAGTATTTT.

The genes are TRBV4-1 and TRBJ2-6, with TRBD2 matching 14 bases. The CDR3 has 18 amino acids. Losses at the gene ends were 6 bases for V and 2 bases for J; bases not matched to a gene: 6. CDR1 and CDR2 from the germline V gene are MGHRA and YSYEKL. The CDR3 coding sequence is TGCGCCAGCAGACAGGGGACTAGCGGGAGTACTGGGGCCAACGTCCTGACTTTC. It is translated as CASRQGTSGSTGANVLTF.

The chain carries TRBV5-6 and TRBJ1-5; D not certain. CDR1 and CDR2 (germline): SGHDT, YYEEEE. The CDR3 has 13 amino acids. V lost 7 bases and J 6 bases, leaving 14 bases between the germline ends. CDR3 sequence: CASPHHGSQPQHF. The CDR3 coding sequence is TGTGCCAGCCCCCACCACGGGAGTCAGCCCCAGCATTTT.

The rearrangement uses TRBV30 and TRBJ1-1; 8 positions match TRBD1. Germline CDR1 GTSNPN, CDR2 SVGIG (reference sequence). The CDR3 is 15 residues long. V lost 3 bases to trimming and J lost 5 bases; unmatched junction nucleotides: 11. Here the CDR3 DNA reads TGTGCCTGGAGCAAACCCCAACAGGGGGGGACTGAAGCTTTCTTT. It translates to CAWSKPQQGGTEAFF. The full variable domain, rest sourced from reference TRBV30 and TRBJ1-1, is SQTIHQWPATLVQPVGSPLSLECTVEGTSNPNLYWYRQAAGRGLQLLFYSVGIGQISSEVPQNLSASRPQDRQFILSSKKLLLSDSGFYLCAWSKPQQGGTEAFFGQGTRLTVV.

The chain couples TRBV2 to TRBJ2-7, with TRBD1 matching over 9 bases. This CDR3 contains 15 residues. V lost 2 bases and J lost 5; bases outside the gene matches: 7. Germline V gene lookup returns CDR1 SNHLY and CDR2 FYNNEI. The CDR3 bases are TGTGCCAGCAGTGAACGGGGGACAGGGATGAACGAGCAGTACTTC. Its translation is CASSERGTGMNEQYF.